The subject of this entry is one TCR beta chain. The antigen remains undetermined. This specimen belongs to a study of T cells after posttransplantation cyclophosphamide. General study points: Tissue-infiltrating T cells from skin or gut overlapped little with blood T cells. Recipient CMV seropositivity and CMV reactivation strongly tracked TRB clonality. Donor-recipient repertoire similarity was low at 1-2 months, rising over year one.

Germline CDR1 SGHTA, CDR2 FQGTGA. The V gene end was trimmed by 5 bases and the J gene end by 9 bases; junction bases not matched to a gene: 9. The CDR3 is made up of 14 amino acids. Sampled 1 year posttransplant, controls received myeloablative marrow transplants, methotrexate and a calcineurin inhibitor. Assay used: immunoSEQ multiplex PCR; TCRdb lists only in-frame clones, some missing. The sample includes about 21,000 clones, 86% of them seen just once. The sequenced sample was PBMCs, obtained about 400 days after allogeneic stem cell transplant with calcineurin inhibitor and methotrexate. The chain carries TRBV7-3 and TRBJ2-1; TRBD1 matches at 8 bases. This TCR was sampled from a female patient aged 30 to 45 who received an allogeneic stem cell transplant from an unrelated donor, was CMV-positive, and had acute and chronic GVHD. Certain T cells may be donor cells from the graft. CDR3 sequence (DNA): TGTGCCAGCAGCACCGGGACAGGCCGGGCTGAGCAGTTCTTC. This translates into CASSTGTGRAEQFF.